This section outlines one TCR beta chain sequence together with its context. Its antigen is undetermined. This entry belongs to a study of cytomegalovirus exposure and HLA in healthy donors. As for the study in general: About four fifths of a few hundred genotyped donors fell in the Caucasian-associated ancestry cluster.

General study results and limits: TCR beta sequences reportedly predicted most subjects' HLA-A and HLA-B alleles accurately.

CDR1 SQVTM and CDR2 ANQGSEA come from the germline V gene. Deletions cut 6 bases from V and 8 bases from J, with 19 bases between. This CDR3 is built from 14 residues. PCR involved 60 Vbeta and 13 Jbeta primers. Clones were read by immunoSEQ multiplex PCR, and TCRdb kept only the in-frame ones, dropping some. This table lists over 35,000 clones. The TCR originated in a woman in her 30s in good health and CMV-seronegative. The chain is built from TRBV29-1 and TRBJ2-2; D is unclear. The sample comprised PBMCs. CDR3 coding DNA: TGCAGCGTAATGAACCTCCCCGAGGTGGGGGAGCTGTTTTTT. Its protein product is CSVMNLPEVGELFF.